This T cell receptor (beta chain) came from a study of PD-1 blockade in classical Hodgkin lymphoma. The study's findings and limits: The repertoire differences lack a defined cause, possibly disease activity or prior therapy. Newly diagnosed patients reportedly had lower baseline TCR diversity than healthy donors. Exclusion was applied to patients who started nivolumab under 1 year after ASCT.

To note about this clone: Its antigen is as yet unknown.

Profiled with immunoSEQ multiplex PCR; TCRdb holds only in-frame clones, not every one. The profile shows about 110,000 clones, 80% to 90% of them singletons. Brentuximab vedotin exposure varied, and every patient relapsed after autologous stem cell transplantation. Best overall response was complete response, partial response or progressive disease in these relapsed/refractory classical Hodgkin lymphoma patients. This TCR came from a human donor with classical Hodgkin lymphoma. Source: peripheral blood mononuclear cells (PBMCs), taken before the second cycle of nivolumab.

In nucleotides, the CDR3 is TGTGCCAGCAGTGCTCAAGGCCCCGGGGGCCTCTACACCTTC. The encoded protein is CASSAQGPGGLYTF. The rearrangement joins TRBV2 to TRBJ1-2; TRBD1 is a possible D gene (6 bases). V was cut by 4 bases and J by 10 bases, with 19 bases left in between. The germline V gene encodes CDR1 SNHLY and CDR2 FYNNEI. The CDR3 is 14 amino acids.